This record covers a single TCR beta chain. The data originate from a study of T cells after yellow fever vaccination. TCRdb re-derived calls from the 5' RACE reads in MiXCR, one entry per CDR3 protein. This sample carries 200,000 to 250,000 distinct CDR3 sequences, about 7.1% of them seen once, and the ten largest clones take around 0.9%. This TCR was sampled from a man aged 25-40 years who received the YFV17D yellow fever vaccine. The source was CD4+ T cells sorted from PBMCs, collected 15 days after the yellow fever booster vaccination.

CDR3 loop: CASTTGTGGNEQFF. CDR3 nucleotides: TGCGCCAGCACGACCGGGACAGGGGGGAATGAGCAGTTCTTC. V is TRBV5-1 and J is TRBJ2-1, with 11 bases aligning to TRBD1. With 6 bases clipped from V and 7 bases from J, the junction kept 6 bases outside the gene matches. The CDR3 covers 14 residues. Per germline, CDR1 SGHRS and CDR2 YFSETQ.